This is a list of T cell receptor beta chains from one sample in a study of Graves' ophthalmopathy and Graves' hyperthyroidism. Via MiXCR, TCRdb re-called the multiplex PCR reads, giving one row per CDR3 protein. The sample lists some 1.1 million distinct CDR3 sequences, about two fifths occurring once. Sequencing used peripheral blood or thyroid tissue (not recorded which). These TCRs come from an adult man with Graves' hyperthyroidism. Both conserved end residues are part of each CDR3. Each record gives: CDR3 DNA, CDR3 protein, clone size, D gene, V gene, J gene. D genes are given only for firm matches. Rows give clone size only sometimes, using once, few, many, or a class for an expanded clone.

CDR3 DNA: TGTGCCAGCAGCTTAAAGGAGGGGCACACAGATACGCAGTATTTT; CDR3 protein: CASSLKEGHTDTQYF; clone size: .; D gene: .; V gene: TRBV7-3; J gene: TRBJ2-3
CDR3 DNA: TGTGCCAGCAGTGAGGAGGGGGCGGGTGAAGCTTTCTTT; CDR3 protein: CASSEEGAGEAFF; clone size: .; D gene: TRBD1; V gene: TRBV2; J gene: TRBJ1-1
CDR3 DNA: TGCGCCAGCAGCCAAGTGGCTCTGGGGACGGACCAAGAGACCCAGTACTTC; CDR3 protein: CASSQVALGTDQETQYF; clone size: .; D gene: .; V gene: TRBV5-1; J gene: TRBJ2-5
CDR3 DNA: TGTGCCAGCAGTCGCGCAGGGAATCCCTCTGGGGCCAACGTCCTGACTTTC; CDR3 protein: CASSRAGNPSGANVLTF; clone size: .; D gene: .; V gene: TRBV10-2; J gene: TRBJ2-6
CDR3 DNA: TGCAGCGTTGATGGGGGCGCGAACGAGCAGTACTTC; CDR3 protein: CSVDGGANEQYF; clone size: many; D gene: .; V gene: TRBV29-1; J gene: TRBJ2-7
CDR3 DNA: TGTGCCAGCAGCTTAGCGTCCGACCCTAGCGGCCAGCCCCAGCATTTT; CDR3 protein: CASSLASDPSGQPQHF; clone size: many; D gene: .; V gene: TRBV7-2; J gene: TRBJ1-5
CDR3 DNA: TGCGCCAGCAGTGCCAAACTAGCGGGAGTTTACGAGCAGTACTTC; CDR3 protein: CASSAKLAGVYEQYF; clone size: few; D gene: TRBD2; V gene: TRBV10-2; J gene: TRBJ2-7
CDR3 DNA: TGTGCCATCACCGGACGTCGTGGGGTTAACTATGGCTACACCTTC; CDR3 protein: CAITGRRGVNYGYTF; clone size: .; D gene: .; V gene: TRBV10-3; J gene: TRBJ1-2
CDR3 DNA: TGTGCCAGCAGCGTAGGGACGGAACTCTACGAGCAGTACTTC; CDR3 protein: CASSVGTELYEQYF; clone size: many; D gene: .; V gene: TRBV9; J gene: TRBJ2-7
CDR3 DNA: TGTGCCACCAGTGACCCTGGACAGGGGGCGAAAGAGACCCAGTACTTC; CDR3 protein: CATSDPGQGAKETQYF; clone size: once; D gene: TRBD1; V gene: TRBV24-1; J gene: TRBJ2-5
CDR3 DNA: TGTGCCAGCAGCTCGAGACGGGGACTCAACGGGGAGACCCAGTACTTC; CDR3 protein: CASSSRRGLNGETQYF; clone size: once; D gene: .; V gene: TRBV11-2; J gene: TRBJ2-5
CDR3 DNA: TGTGCCAGCAGTTTGCCAGGGGGGCACTCTGGGGCCAACGTCCTGACTTTC; CDR3 protein: CASSLPGGHSGANVLTF; clone size: few; D gene: .; V gene: TRBV12-3/TRBV12-4; J gene: TRBJ2-6
CDR3 DNA: TGTGCCAGCAAAACGACTAGCTTGGAGACCCAGTACTTC; CDR3 protein: CASKTTSLETQYF; clone size: .; D gene: TRBD2; V gene: TRBV7-2; J gene: TRBJ2-5
CDR3 DNA: TGTGCCAGCAGCTTATCGCTAGGCACTGAAGCTTTCTTT; CDR3 protein: CASSLSLGTEAFF; clone size: many; D gene: .; V gene: TRBV7-9; J gene: TRBJ1-1
CDR3 DNA: TGTGCCAGCAGCTCCGGGGACTTCTACGAGCAGTACTTC; CDR3 protein: CASSSGDFYEQYF; clone size: many; D gene: .; V gene: TRBV7-8; J gene: TRBJ2-7
CDR3 DNA: TGTGCCAGCAGTTCCCAGGGTAGTGGGAACTACGAGCAGTACTTC; CDR3 protein: CASSSQGSGNYEQYF; clone size: .; D gene: .; V gene: TRBV28; J gene: TRBJ2-7
CDR3 DNA: TGTGCCAGTAGTATGGGACAGGGATACCAAGAGACCCAGTACTTC; CDR3 protein: CASSMGQGYQETQYF; clone size: .; D gene: TRBD1; V gene: TRBV19; J gene: TRBJ2-5
CDR3 DNA: TGCAGCGTTGAGGACAGCAGAGAGACCCAGTACTTC; CDR3 protein: CSVEDSRETQYF; clone size: .; D gene: .; V gene: TRBV29-1; J gene: TRBJ2-5
CDR3 DNA: TGTGCCAGCAGCTTGGAGGCAGTTCTCACTGAAGCTTTCTTT; CDR3 protein: CASSLEAVLTEAFF; clone size: many; D gene: .; V gene: TRBV5-8; J gene: TRBJ1-1